This TCR beta chain was sequenced for a study of human T cells and chemical hapten exposure. Study observations and caveats: Patch test score was positively correlated with the counts of TCRs that had expanded at PT1.

As the library was built, unique molecular identifiers were attached to individual cDNA molecules. Methods used by the authors: Sampled TCR counts reached a median of roughly 98,000 per sample, with values ranging from 23,224 to 690,600. TCRdb re-called the RACE reads through MiXCR, storing one row per CDR3 protein. In this record, the V and J calls reflect TCRdb's handling and not the investigators' own analysis. This sample has about 120,000 distinct CDR3 sequences, with over 10% found just once. Time point indicated: patch test 1, 2 weeks after DPC sensitization. Sample treatment: therapeutic diphenylcyclopropenone sensitization with weekly scalp DPC. Blood was drawn before each patch test was applied. At least ten counts were recorded for this clonotype. What it binds is not known. The CDR3 totals 15 residues. V lost 0 bases to trimming and J lost 8 bases, with 14 bases between them. Germline assignment: CDR1 LNHNV and CDR2 YYDKDF (reference sequence).

The sequencing used whole blood, collected in connection with sensitization to the hapten diphenylcyclopropenone (DPC). The chain links TRBV15 to TRBJ2-1; weak D call: TRBD2 (6 bases). The sequence was obtained from a woman in her forties or fifties with alopecia areata. Some clones in this sample may be carry-over from other donors' samples. This CDR3 reads CATSRDQGGNYEQFF. The CDR3 DNA reads as TGTGCCACCAGCAGAGATCAGGGAGGAAACTATGAGCAGTTCTTC.